The rows below give T cell receptor beta chains drawn from one sample of a study of T cell repertoires in cytomegalovirus infection. TCRdb independently ran MiXCR on the reads; one entry per CDR3 protein. The sample holds under 800,000 distinct CDR3 sequences, approximately 25% seen once. The sequenced sample was CD8+ T cells from PBMCs. All receptors come from a human donor in good health (CMV status not recorded). Some clones in this sample may be carry-over from other donors' samples. CDR3s include the opening cysteine and the closing phenylalanine or tryptophan. The order of the fields is D gene, V gene, clone size, J gene, CDR3 protein, CDR3 DNA. D genes are given only for firm matches. Clone size, where shown, is once, few, many, or a class for clones that have expanded.

-,TRBV29-1,few,TRBJ1-2,CSVEASNYGYTF,TGCAGCGTTGAAGCGTCGAACTATGGCTACACCTTC
-,TRBV7-4,-,TRBJ1-1,CASSFYPLGTEAFF,TGTGCCAGCAGCTTCTACCCCCTCGGGACTGAAGCTTTCTTT
-,TRBV14,-,TRBJ1-3,CASSQEEGEVQNTIYF,TGTGCCAGCAGCCAAGAGGAGGGAGAAGTCCAAAACACCATATATTTT
TRBD1,TRBV19,-,TRBJ2-1,CASSTTIALDRAYNEQFF,TGTGCCAGTAGTACCACCATAGCCCTGGACAGGGCCTACAATGAGCAGTTCTTC
TRBD1,TRBV7-3,many,TRBJ1-5,CASRPRPDRENQPQHF,TGTGCCAGCAGACCACGACCGGACAGGGAGAATCAGCCCCAGCATTTT
TRBD1,TRBV6-2/TRBV6-3,-,TRBJ2-4,CANSPRQGTKNIQYF,TGTGCCAACAGCCCACGACAGGGCACCAAAAACATTCAGTACTTC
TRBD2,TRBV28,many,TRBJ2-3,CASRGGGGAADTQYF,TGTGCCAGCCGGGGTGGCGGGGGGGCCGCAGATACGCAGTATTTT
-,TRBV18,-,TRBJ1-2,CASSPGDEDPTF,TGTGCCAGCTCACCAGGAGACGAAGACCCCACCTTC
-,TRBV14,-,TRBJ1-6,CASSQEPAILNSSLHF,TGTGCCAGCAGCCAAGAACCGGCCATACTGAATTCATCCCTCCACTTT
-,TRBV7-6,many,TRBJ1-1,CASSSVGRGTEAFF,TGTGCCAGCAGCTCCGTGGGCAGGGGCACTGAAGCTTTCTTT
TRBD2,TRBV9,-,TRBJ2-1,CASSVAAGGPGEQFF,TGTGCCAGCAGCGTAGCGGCGGGGGGGCCGGGTGAGCAGTTCTTC
-,TRBV7-6,many,TRBJ2-3,CASSFDPRGISTDTQYF,TGTGCCAGCAGCTTCGACCCCCGGGGGATTAGCACAGATACGCAGTATTTT
-,TRBV7-7,few,TRBJ2-5,CASSLNRFGEGETQYF,TGTGCTAGCAGCTTAAATCGGTTTGGGGAAGGGGAGACCCAGTACTTC
-,TRBV10-3,few,TRBJ2-1,CAIANGVSNGEQFF,TGTGCCATCGCTAACGGAGTGTCTAATGGCGAGCAGTTCTTC
-,TRBV7-6,many,TRBJ2-5,CASSPRPNQETQYF,TGTGCCAGCAGCCCCCGACCAAACCAAGAGACCCAGTACTTC
-,TRBV5-4,once,TRBJ2-7,CASSLLPGDEQYF,TGTGCCAGCAGCTTGCTACCGGGGGACGAGCAGTACTTC
-,TRBV7-2,many,TRBJ1-5,CASSLISNQPQHF,TGTGCCAGCAGCTTAATCAGCAATCAGCCCCAGCATTTT
-,TRBV29-1,many,TRBJ2-1,CSVEGGYNEQFF,TGCAGCGTTGAGGGCGGCTACAATGAGCAGTTCTTC
-,TRBV20-1,few,TRBJ2-7,CSAREGRGNEQYF,TGCAGTGCTAGAGAAGGAAGGGGAAACGAGCAGTACTTC
TRBD1,TRBV28,-,TRBJ1-2,CASSQADRVRGYTF,TGTGCCAGCAGCCAAGCTGACAGGGTTAGGGGCTACACCTTC
TRBD1,TRBV10-3,-,TRBJ2-2,CAISERGGATGELFF,TGTGCCATCAGTGAACGAGGGGGCGCGACCGGGGAGCTGTTTTTT
-,TRBV7-2,few,TRBJ2-1,CASSLRWRDSSYNEQFF,TGTGCCAGCAGCTTAAGGTGGAGGGATAGCTCCTACAATGAGCAGTTCTTC
-,TRBV7-9,-,TRBJ2-5,CAGRSGVQETQYF,TGTGCCGGCAGATCCGGGGTCCAAGAGACCCAGTACTTC
TRBD2,TRBV4-2,-,TRBJ2-7,CASSQELSFGGYYEQYF,TGTGCCAGCAGCCAAGAATTATCGTTCGGGGGGTACTACGAGCAGTACTTC
-,TRBV7-6,many,TRBJ1-1,CASSLPDIATEAFF,TGTGCCAGCAGCTTGCCGGACATTGCCACTGAAGCTTTCTTT
-,TRBV5-6,few,TRBJ2-7,CASSNSAYEQYF,TGTGCCAGCAGCAACAGCGCCTACGAGCAGTACTTC
TRBD1,TRBV29-1,few,TRBJ1-1,CSAETGWNTEAFF,TGCAGCGCTGAGACAGGGTGGAACACTGAAGCTTTCTTT
-,TRBV6-2/TRBV6-3,few,TRBJ2-1,CASTHGGNEQFF,TGTGCCAGCACCCATGGGGGCAATGAGCAGTTCTTC
-,TRBV14,few,TRBJ1-5,CASSLSVWGGNQPQHF,TGTGCCAGCAGCCTAAGCGTGTGGGGGGGCAATCAGCCCCAGCATTTT
-,TRBV6-4,-,TRBJ2-6,CASSAASGANVLTF,TGTGCCAGCAGTGCGGCCTCTGGGGCCAACGTCCTGACTTTC
-,TRBV9,few,TRBJ2-7,CASSVGDGTYEQYF,TGTGCCAGCAGCGTAGGGGACGGAACCTACGAGCAGTACTTC
-,TRBV7-9,many,TRBJ1-6,CASSTDSNNSPLHF,TGTGCCAGCAGCACGGACAGCAATAATTCACCCCTCCACTTT
-,TRBV29-1,-,TRBJ1-2,CSVEDSEGPYGYTF,TGCAGCGTTGAGGACTCGGAAGGTCCATATGGCTACACCTTC
-,TRBV29-1,-,TRBJ1-2,CNGLGGGNGYTF,TGCAACGGGCTGGGAGGAGGAAATGGCTACACCTTC
-,TRBV10-3,few,TRBJ2-1,CAIRAYGDLNEQFF,TGTGCCATCAGAGCCTATGGGGACCTCAATGAGCAGTTCTTC
-,TRBV7-2,many,TRBJ2-2,CASSLGRAARTGELFF,TGTGCCAGCAGCTTGGGTCGGGCTGCCCGTACTGGGGAGCTGTTTTTT
-,TRBV7-9,many,TRBJ1-1,CASSLVGGRTEAFF,TGTGCCAGCAGCTTAGTCGGGGGCCGGACTGAAGCTTTCTTT
-,TRBV7-6,many,TRBJ1-1,CASSSNTIMNTEAFF,TGTGCCAGCAGCTCGAACACGATCATGAACACTGAAGCTTTCTTT
TRBD1,TRBV28,few,TRBJ2-5,CASGGDRRYQETQYF,TGTGCCAGCGGTGGGGACAGGCGATACCAAGAGACCCAGTACTTC
TRBD1,TRBV7-2,-,TRBJ1-1,CASSYEGGGLVGFQAFF,TGTGCCAGCAGCTACGAGGGAGGGGGCCTAGTCGGGTTCCAAGCTTTCTTT
-,TRBV27,many,TRBJ2-2,CASSPSYGTANTGELFF,TGTGCCAGCAGTCCCTCGTATGGTACCGCGAACACCGGGGAGCTGTTTTTT
-,TRBV6-2/TRBV6-3,-,TRBJ1-2,CASSYEAANYGYTF,TGTGCCAGCAGTTACGAGGCAGCCAACTATGGCTACACCTTC
TRBD2,TRBV20-1,few,TRBJ2-2,CSAREASGGTGELFF,TGCAGTGCTAGAGAGGCTAGCGGGGGAACCGGGGAGCTGTTTTTT
-,TRBV5-1,many,TRBJ2-7,CASSSQDPHEQYF,TGCGCCAGCAGCTCACAAGATCCCCACGAGCAGTACTTC
TRBD1,TRBV29-1,few,TRBJ2-2,CSMRAGGTGELFF,TGCAGCATGCGGGCAGGGGGCACCGGGGAGCTGTTTTTT
-,TRBV14,-,TRBJ1-4,CASSQESGPGYEKLFF,TGTGCCAGCAGCCAAGAGTCCGGCCCGGGTTATGAAAAACTGTTTTTT
-,TRBV7-2,-,TRBJ1-1,CAKPGNQAFF,TGTGCCAAACCGGGAAATCAAGCTTTCTTT
-,TRBV7-2,many,TRBJ2-1,CAAGSYNEQFF,TGTGCAGCCGGGAGCTACAATGAGCAGTTCTTC
-,TRBV4-1,-,TRBJ2-1,CASSQSGGPYNEQFF,TGCGCCAGCAGCCAATCCGGGGGTCCCTACAATGAGCAGTTCTTC
-,TRBV18,-,TRBJ2-3,CASSPSSSGESTDTQYF,TGTGCCAGCTCACCAAGTTCGTCCGGAGAGAGCACAGATACGCAGTATTTT
TRBD1,TRBV24-1,few,TRBJ2-1,CATGTQGAGEQFF,TGTGCCACCGGAACACAGGGGGCTGGGGAGCAGTTCTTC
TRBD1,TRBV24-1,-,TRBJ2-5,CATSDLKANRGQETQYF,TGTGCCACCAGTGATTTGAAAGCCAACAGGGGGCAGGAGACCCAGTACTTC